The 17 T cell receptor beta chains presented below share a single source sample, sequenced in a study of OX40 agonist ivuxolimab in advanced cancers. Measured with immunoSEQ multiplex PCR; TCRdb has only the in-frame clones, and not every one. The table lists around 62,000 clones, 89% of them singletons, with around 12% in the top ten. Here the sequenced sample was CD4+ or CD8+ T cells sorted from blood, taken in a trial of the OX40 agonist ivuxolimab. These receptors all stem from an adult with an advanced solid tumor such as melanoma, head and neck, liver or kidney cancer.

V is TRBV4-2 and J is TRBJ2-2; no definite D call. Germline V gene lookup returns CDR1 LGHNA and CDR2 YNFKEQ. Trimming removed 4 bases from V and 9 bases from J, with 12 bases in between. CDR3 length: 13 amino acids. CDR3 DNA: TGTGCCAGCAGCCCAACCGCTTCCAGGGAGCTGTTTTTT. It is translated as CASSPTASRELFF.

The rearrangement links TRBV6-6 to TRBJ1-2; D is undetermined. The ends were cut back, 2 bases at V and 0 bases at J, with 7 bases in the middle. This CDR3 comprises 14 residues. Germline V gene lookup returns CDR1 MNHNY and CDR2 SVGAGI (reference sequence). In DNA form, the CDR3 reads TGTGCCAGCAGTTACACGAGAACTAACTATGGCTACACCTTC. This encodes CASSYTRTNYGYTF.

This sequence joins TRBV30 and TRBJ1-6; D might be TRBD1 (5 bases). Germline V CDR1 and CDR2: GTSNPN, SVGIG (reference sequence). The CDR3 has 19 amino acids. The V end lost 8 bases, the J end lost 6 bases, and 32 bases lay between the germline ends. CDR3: CAARARREGIHWRNSPLHF. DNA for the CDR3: TGTGCCGCTCGGGCTCGAAGAGAGGGGATTCACTGGCGTAATTCACCCCTCCACTTT.

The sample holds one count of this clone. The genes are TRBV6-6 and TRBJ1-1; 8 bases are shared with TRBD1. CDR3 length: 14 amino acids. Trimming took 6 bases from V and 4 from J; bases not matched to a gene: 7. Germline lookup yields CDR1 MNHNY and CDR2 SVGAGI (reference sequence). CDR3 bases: TGTGCCAGCAGGCAGGGGGCGCCGGGCACTGAAGCTTTCTTT. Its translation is CASRQGAPGTEAFF.

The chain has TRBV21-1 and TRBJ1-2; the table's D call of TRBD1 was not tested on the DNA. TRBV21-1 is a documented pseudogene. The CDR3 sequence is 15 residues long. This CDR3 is CAMLFTGGSNYGYTF. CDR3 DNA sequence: TGTGCCATGCTCTTCACAGGGGGTTCAAACTATGGCTACACCTTC.

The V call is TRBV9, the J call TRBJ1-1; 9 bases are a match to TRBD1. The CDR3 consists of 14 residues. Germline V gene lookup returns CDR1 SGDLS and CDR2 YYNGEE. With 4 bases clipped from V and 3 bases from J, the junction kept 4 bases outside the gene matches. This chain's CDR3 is CASSSTGGDTEAFF. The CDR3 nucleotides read TGTGCCAGCAGCTCGACAGGGGGAGACACTGAAGCTTTCTTT. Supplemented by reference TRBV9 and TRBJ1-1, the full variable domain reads DSGVTQTPKHLITATGQRVTLRCSPRSGDLSVYWYQQSLDQGLQFLIQYYNGEERAKGNILERFSAQQFPDLHSELNLSSLELGDSALYFCASSSTGGDTEAFFGQGTRLTVV.

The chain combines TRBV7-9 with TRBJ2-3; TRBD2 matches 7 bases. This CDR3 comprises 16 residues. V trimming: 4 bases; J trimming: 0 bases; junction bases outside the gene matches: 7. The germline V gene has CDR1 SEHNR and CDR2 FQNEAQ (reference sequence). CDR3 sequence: CASSSSSGGSTDTQYF. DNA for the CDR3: TGTGCCAGCAGCTCGTCTAGCGGAGGCAGCACAGATACGCAGTATTTT.

The CDR3 bases are TGCGCCAGCAGCCCCTCCGACGATACGCAGTATTTT. Protein: CASSPSDDTQYF. The V gene is TRBV4-1, the J gene TRBJ2-3; no reliable D call. V lost 4 bases and J 6 bases, leaving 8 bases between the germline ends. CDR3 length: 12 residues. Per the germline V gene, CDR1 is MGHRA and CDR2 is YSYEKL.

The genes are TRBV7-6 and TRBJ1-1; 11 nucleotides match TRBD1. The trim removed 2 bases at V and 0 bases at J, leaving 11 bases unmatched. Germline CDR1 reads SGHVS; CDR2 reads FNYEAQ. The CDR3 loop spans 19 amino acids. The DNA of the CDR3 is TGTGCCAGCAGCTTACCAACCCGGACAGGGGGCTGGGTGAACACTGAAGCTTTCTTT. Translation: CASSLPTRTGGWVNTEAFF.

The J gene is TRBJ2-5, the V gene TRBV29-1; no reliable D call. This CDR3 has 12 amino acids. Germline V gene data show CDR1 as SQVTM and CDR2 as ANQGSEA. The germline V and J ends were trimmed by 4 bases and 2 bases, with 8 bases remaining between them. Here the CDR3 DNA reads TGCAGCGTTGGGCGTCCGCAAGAGACCCAGTACTTC. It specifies CSVGRPQETQYF.

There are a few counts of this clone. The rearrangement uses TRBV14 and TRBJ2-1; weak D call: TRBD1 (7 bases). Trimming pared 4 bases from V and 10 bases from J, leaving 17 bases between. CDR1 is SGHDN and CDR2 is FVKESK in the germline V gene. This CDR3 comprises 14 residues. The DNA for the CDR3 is TGTGCCAGCAGCCCAGCAGGGGGGAGAGGCGAGCAGTTCTTC. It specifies CASSPAGGRGEQFF.

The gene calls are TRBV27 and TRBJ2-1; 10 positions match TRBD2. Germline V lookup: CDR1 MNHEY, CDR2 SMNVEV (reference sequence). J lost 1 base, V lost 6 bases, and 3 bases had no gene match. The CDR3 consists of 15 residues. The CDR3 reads CASRISGGSYNEQFF. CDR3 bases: TGTGCCAGCAGGATTAGCGGGGGGTCCTACAATGAGCAGTTCTTC.

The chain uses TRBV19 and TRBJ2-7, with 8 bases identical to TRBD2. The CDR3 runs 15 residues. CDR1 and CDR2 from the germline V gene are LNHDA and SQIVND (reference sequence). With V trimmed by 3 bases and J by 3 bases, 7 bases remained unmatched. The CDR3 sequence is CASSMGTRGFYEQYF. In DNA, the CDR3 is TGTGCCAGTAGTATGGGGACTAGGGGATTCTACGAGCAGTACTTC. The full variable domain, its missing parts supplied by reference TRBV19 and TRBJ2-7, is DGGITQSPKYLFRKEGQNVTLSCEQNLNHDAMYWYRQDPGQGLRLIYYSQIVNDFQKGDIAEGYSVSREKKESFPLTVTSAQKNPTAFYLCASSMGTRGFYEQYFGPGTRLTVT.

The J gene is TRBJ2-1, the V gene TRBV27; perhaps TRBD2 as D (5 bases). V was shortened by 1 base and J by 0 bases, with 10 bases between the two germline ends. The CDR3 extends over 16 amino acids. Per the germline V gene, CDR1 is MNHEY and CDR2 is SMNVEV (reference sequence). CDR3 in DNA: TGTGCCAGCAGTTTATTGGTAGGGAGCTCCTACAATGAGCAGTTCTTC. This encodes CASSLLVGSSYNEQFF.

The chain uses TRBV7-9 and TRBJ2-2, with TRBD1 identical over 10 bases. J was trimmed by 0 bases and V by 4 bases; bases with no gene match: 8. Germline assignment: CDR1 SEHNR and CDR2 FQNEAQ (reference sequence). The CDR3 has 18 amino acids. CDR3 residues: CASSSGQGVTANTGELFF. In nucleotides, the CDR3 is TGTGCCAGCAGCTCCGGACAGGGGGTCACCGCGAACACCGGGGAGCTGTTTTTT.

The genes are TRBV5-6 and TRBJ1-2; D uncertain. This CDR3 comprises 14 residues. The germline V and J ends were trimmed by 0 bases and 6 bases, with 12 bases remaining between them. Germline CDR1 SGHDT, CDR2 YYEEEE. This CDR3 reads CASSLGSGFNGYTF. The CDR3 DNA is TGTGCCAGCAGCTTGGGTTCGGGTTTTAATGGCTACACCTTC.

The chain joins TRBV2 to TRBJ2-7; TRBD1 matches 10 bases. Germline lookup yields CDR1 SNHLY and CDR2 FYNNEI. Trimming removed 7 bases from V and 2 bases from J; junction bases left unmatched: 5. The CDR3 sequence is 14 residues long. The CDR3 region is CASTPGQGTYEQYF. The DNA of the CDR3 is TGTGCCAGCACACCGGGACAGGGGACCTACGAGCAGTACTTC.